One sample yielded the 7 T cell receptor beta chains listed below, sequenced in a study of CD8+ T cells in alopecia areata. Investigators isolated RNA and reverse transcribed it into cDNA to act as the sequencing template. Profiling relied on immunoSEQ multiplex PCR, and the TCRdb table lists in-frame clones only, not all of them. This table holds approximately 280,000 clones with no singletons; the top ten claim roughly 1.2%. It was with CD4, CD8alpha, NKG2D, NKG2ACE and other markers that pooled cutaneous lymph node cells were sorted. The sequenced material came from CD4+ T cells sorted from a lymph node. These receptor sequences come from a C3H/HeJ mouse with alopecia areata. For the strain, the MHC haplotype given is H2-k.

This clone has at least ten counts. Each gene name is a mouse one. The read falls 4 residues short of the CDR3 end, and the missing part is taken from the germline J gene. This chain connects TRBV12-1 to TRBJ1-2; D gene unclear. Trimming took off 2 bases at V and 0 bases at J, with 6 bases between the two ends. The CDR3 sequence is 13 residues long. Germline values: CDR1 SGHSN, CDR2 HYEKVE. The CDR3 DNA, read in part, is TGTGCCAGCTCTCCAGAAGCAAACTCC. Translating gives CASSPEANS. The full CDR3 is CASSPEANSDYTF.

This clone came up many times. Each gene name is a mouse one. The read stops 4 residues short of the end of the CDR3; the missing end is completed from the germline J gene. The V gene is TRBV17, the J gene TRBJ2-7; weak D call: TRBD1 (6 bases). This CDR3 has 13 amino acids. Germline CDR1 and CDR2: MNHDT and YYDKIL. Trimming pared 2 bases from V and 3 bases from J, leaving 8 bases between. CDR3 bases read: TGTGCTAGCAGTAGACGGGACAACTAT. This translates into CASSRRDNY. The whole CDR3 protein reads CASSRRDNYEQYF.

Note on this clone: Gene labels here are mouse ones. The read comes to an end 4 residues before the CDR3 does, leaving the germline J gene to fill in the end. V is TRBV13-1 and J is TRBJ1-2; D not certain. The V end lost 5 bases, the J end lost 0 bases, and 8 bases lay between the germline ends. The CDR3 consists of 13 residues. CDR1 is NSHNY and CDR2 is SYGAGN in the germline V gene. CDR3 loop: CASSQEPNSDYTF. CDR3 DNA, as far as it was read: TGTGCCAGCAGCCAGGAGCCAAACTCC.

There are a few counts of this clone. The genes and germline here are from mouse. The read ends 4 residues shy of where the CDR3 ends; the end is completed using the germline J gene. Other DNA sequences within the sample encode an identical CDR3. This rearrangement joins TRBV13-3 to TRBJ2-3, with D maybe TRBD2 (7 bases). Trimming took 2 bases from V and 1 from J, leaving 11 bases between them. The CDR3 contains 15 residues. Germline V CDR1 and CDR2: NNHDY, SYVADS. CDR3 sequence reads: CASSEGGLGAETLYF. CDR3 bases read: TGTGCCAGCAGTGAAGGGGGGCTAGGTGCAGAA.

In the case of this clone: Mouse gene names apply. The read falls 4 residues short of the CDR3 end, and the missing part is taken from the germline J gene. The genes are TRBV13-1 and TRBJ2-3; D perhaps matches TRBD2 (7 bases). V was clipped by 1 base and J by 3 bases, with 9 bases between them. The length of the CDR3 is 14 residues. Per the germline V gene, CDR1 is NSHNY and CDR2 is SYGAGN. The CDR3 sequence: CASSDLGAAETLYF. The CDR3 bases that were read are TGTGCCAGCAGTGATCTGGGGGCCGCAGAA.

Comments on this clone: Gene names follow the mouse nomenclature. CDR3: CASSLRDRGDAEQFF. The sequenced CDR3 bases are TGTGCTAGCAGTTTAAGGGACAGGGGGGATGCT. V usage is TRBV29 and J usage is TRBJ2-1; TRBD1 agrees at 11 bases. The CDR3 extends 4 residues past the end of the read, so its final part is completed from the germline J gene. Germline CDR1 MSHET, CDR2 SYDVDS. The CDR3 extends over 15 amino acids. V shed 2 bases, J shed 5 bases, and the junction held 2 bases outside the gene matches.

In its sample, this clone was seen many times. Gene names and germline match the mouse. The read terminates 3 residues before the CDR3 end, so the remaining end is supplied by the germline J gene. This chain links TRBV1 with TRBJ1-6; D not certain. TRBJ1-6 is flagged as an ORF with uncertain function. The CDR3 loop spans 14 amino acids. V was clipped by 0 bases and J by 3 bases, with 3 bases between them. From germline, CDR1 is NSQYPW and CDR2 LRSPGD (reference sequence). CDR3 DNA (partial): TGCACCTGCAGTGCAGACATCTATAATTCGCCC. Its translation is CTCSADIYNSP. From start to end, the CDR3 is CTCSADIYNSPLYF.